This TCR beta chain was retrieved from a study of OX40 agonist ivuxolimab in advanced cancers. Regarding the research as a whole: The costimulatory receptor OX40 (CD134) was targeted by ivuxolimab, a fully human IgG2 agonistic monoclonal antibody. Intravenous ivuxolimab was administered to patients every 2 weeks at six dose levels: 0.01, 0.1, 0.3, 1.5, 3 and 10 mg/kg. Of the 50 to 55 patients in dose escalation, about 20 had hepatocellular carcinoma, about 15 had melanoma, 9 had renal cell carcinoma and 9 had head and neck cancer. In the dose-escalation cohort, about four fifths of patients were male, and the mean age was around 60 years with a range of roughly 20 to 79. Patients were allowed to have had prior anti-PD-1, anti-PD-L1 or anti-CTLA-4 therapy, and more than 35% of the dose-escalation patients had been treated with checkpoint inhibitors. Three dose-escalation patients achieved partial responses, one with hepatocellular carcinoma and two with cutaneous melanoma. Peripheral TCRbeta sequencing aimed to test whether ivuxolimab altered TCR sequence diversity and caused clonal T-cell expansion. The paper reports the monotherapy dose-escalation portion (N of about 50 patients) of the phase I ivuxolimab trial.

Concerning this clone itself: Its antigen is currently not known. The input lacks base qualities; no much larger clone sits a single base away.

V and J are truncated by 1 base and 4 bases respectively, leaving an intervening sequence of 7 bases. The germline V gene sets CDR1 to SGHVS and CDR2 to FNYEAQ. CDR3 length: 13 amino acids, cysteine to phenylalanine. The sequence is cut down to CDR3 DNA, 39 bases in frame from base 1. The trial excluded patients who had a history of autoimmune disease or who were on systemic immunosuppression. In every dose cohort, peripheral blood was drawn for TCR sequencing at baseline, cycle 4 day 1, and cycle 7 day 1. Samples came from an open-label, multicenter, first-in-human phase I dose-escalation trial of ivuxolimab. Adults with locally advanced or metastatic head and neck squamous cell, hepatocellular, melanoma or renal cell carcinoma were enrolled in the trial. Before TCR sequencing, CD4+ T cells and CD8+ T cells from peripheral blood were sorted into separate populations. Genomic DNA was extracted from sorted cells for sequencing of the TCRbeta CDR3 region. The immunoSEQ Assay was used to sequence the TCRbeta CDR3 regions. Held by TCRdb, this immuneACCESS table contains in-frame sequences only and omits some clones. Under half of the omission traces to an unresolved V gene where checked; the cause of the rest is unknown. The sample table contains about 91,000 clones; only one count was recorded for around 87% of them. About 4% of the sample is held by the ten biggest clonotypes.

Overall study results and their limits: Low levels of normalized T-cell clonal expansion were also seen in some patients who did not respond. In the 0.1-3.0 mg/kg groups, partial responders were among the patients with the lowest normalized peripheral clonal expansion, particularly in CD8+ T cells. After ivuxolimab, more expanded clones were found on average in CD8+ T cells than in CD4+ T cells. The antigen specificity of the peripheral T cells that underwent clonal expansion was not determined. At doses from 0.1 to 3.0 mg/kg, clonal expansion was seen in both CD4+ and CD8+ blood T cells between baseline and week 6.

Sequenced here: CD4+ or CD8+ T cells sorted from blood, sampled in a trial of the OX40 agonist ivuxolimab. The chain was built from TRBV7-6 and TRBJ2-5; no D gene is confidently identified. This clonotype originated in an adult with an advanced solid tumor such as melanoma, head and neck, liver or kidney cancer. The DNA sequence reads TGTGCCAGCAGCTTAGGAATATTAGAGACCCAGTACTTC. Translated, it gives CASSLGILETQYF.